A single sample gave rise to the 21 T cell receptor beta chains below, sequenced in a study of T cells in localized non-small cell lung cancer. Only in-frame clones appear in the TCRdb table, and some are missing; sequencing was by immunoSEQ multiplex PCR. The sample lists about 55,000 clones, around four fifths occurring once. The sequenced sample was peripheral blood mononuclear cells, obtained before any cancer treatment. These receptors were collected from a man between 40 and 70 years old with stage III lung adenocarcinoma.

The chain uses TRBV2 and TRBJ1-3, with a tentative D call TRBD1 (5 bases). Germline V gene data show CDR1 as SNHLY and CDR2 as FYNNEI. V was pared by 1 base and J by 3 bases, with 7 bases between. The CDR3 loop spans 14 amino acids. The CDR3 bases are TGTGCCAGCAGTGAAGGCGGGGGTGGAAACACCATATATTTT. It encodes CASSEGGGGNTIYF.

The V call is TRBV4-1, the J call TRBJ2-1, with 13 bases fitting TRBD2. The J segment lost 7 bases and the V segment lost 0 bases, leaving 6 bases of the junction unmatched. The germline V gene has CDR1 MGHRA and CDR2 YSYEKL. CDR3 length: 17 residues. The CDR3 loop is CASSQDPGLAGVNEQFF. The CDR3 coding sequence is TGCGCCAGCAGCCAAGACCCCGGACTAGCGGGGGTGAATGAGCAGTTCTTC.

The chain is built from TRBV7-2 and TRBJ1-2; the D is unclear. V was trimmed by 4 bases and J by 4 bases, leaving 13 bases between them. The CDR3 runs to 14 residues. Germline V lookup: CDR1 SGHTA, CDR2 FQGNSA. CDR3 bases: TGTGCCAGCAGCTCCTATGAGGGCATCTATGGCTACACCTTC. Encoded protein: CASSSYEGIYGYTF.

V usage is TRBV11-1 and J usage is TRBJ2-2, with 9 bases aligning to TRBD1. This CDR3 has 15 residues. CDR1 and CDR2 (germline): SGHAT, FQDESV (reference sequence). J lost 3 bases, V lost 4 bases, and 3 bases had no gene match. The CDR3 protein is CASSYRGRYTGELFF. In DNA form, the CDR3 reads TGTGCCAGCAGCTACAGGGGGCGTTACACCGGGGAGCTGTTTTTT. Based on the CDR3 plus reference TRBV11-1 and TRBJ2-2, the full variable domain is EAEVAQSPRYKITEKSQAVAFWCDPISGHATLYWYRQILGQGPELLVQFQDESVVDDSQLPKDRFSAERLKGVDSTLKIQPAELGDSAMYLCASSYRGRYTGELFFGEGSRLTVL.

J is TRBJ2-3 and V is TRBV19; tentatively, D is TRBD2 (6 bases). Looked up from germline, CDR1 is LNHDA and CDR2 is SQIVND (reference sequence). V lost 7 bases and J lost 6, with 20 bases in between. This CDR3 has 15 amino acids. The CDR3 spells CASNTGRDGWDTQYF. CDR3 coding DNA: TGTGCCAGTAATACTGGGCGGGACGGCTGGGATACGCAGTATTTT.

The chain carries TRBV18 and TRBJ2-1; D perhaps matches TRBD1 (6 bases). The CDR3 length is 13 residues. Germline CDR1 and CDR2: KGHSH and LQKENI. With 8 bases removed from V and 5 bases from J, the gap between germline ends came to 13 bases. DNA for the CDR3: TGTGCCAGCCTTCCAGGGGAAAACAATGAGCAGTTCTTC. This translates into CASLPGENNEQFF.

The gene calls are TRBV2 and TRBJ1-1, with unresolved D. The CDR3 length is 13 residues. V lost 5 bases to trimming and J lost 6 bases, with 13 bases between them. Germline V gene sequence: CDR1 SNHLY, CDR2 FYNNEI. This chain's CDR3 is CASSPQASPEAFF. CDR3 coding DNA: TGTGCCAGCAGTCCCCAAGCTTCCCCTGAAGCTTTCTTT. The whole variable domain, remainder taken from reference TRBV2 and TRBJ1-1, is EPEVTQTPSHQVTQMGQEVILRCVPISNHLYFYWYRQILGQKVEFLVSFYNNEISEKSEIFDDQFSVERPDGSNFTLKIRSTKLEDSAMYFCASSPQASPEAFFGQGTRLTVV.

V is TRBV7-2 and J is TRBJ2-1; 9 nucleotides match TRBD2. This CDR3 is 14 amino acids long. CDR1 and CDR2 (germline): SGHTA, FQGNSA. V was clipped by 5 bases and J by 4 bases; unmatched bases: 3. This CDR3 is CASSQGLAYNEQFF. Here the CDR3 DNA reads TGTGCCAGCAGCCAGGGACTAGCTTACAATGAGCAGTTCTTC. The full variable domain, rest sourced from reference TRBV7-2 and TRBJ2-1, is GAGVSQSPSNKVTEKGKDVELRCDPISGHTALYWYRQSLGQGLEFLIYFQGNSAPDKSGLPSDRFSAERTGGSVSTLTIQRTQQEDSAVYLCASSQGLAYNEQFFGPGTRLTVL.

This CDR3 reads CASSEWGCRSGRTYEQYF. The CDR3 region has the DNA TGTGCCAGCAGTGAGTGGGGCTGCCGCTCAGGGCGGACCTACGAGCAGTACTTC. The chain recombines TRBV25-1 with TRBJ2-7; maybe TRBD1 (5 bases). The length of the CDR3 is 18 residues. From germline, CDR1 is MGHDK and CDR2 SYGVNS. V gave up 3 bases and J gave up 2 bases, with 23 bases separating them.

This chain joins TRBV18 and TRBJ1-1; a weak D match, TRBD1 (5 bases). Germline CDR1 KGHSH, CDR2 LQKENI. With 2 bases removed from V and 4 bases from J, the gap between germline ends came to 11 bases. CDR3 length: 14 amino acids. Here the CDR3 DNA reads TGTGCCAGCTCACCAAGTACGGGGGGCACTGAAGCTTTCTTT. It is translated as CASSPSTGGTEAFF.

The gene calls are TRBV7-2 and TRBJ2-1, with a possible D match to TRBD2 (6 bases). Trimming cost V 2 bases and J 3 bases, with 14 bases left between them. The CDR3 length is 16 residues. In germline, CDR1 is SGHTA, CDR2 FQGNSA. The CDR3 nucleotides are TGTGCCAGCAGCTTAACGCGACTAGTGGTCTACAATGAGCAGTTCTTC. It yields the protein CASSLTRLVVYNEQFF. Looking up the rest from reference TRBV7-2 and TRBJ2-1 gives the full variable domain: GAGVSQSPSNKVTEKGKDVELRCDPISGHTALYWYRQSLGQGLEFLIYFQGNSAPDKSGLPSDRFSAERTGGSVSTLTIQRTQQEDSAVYLCASSLTRLVVYNEQFFGPGTRLTVL.

Here the CDR3 reads CASSEGTSGDYEQYF. The DNA for the CDR3 is TGTGCCAGCAGCGAGGGGACTAGCGGAGATTACGAGCAGTACTTC. The chain uses TRBV5-4 and TRBJ2-7; 11 bases align to TRBD2. The CDR3 extends over 15 amino acids. The germline gives CDR1 SGHNT, CDR2 YYREEE (reference sequence). Trimming cost V 4 bases and J 4 bases; bases outside gene matches: 7.

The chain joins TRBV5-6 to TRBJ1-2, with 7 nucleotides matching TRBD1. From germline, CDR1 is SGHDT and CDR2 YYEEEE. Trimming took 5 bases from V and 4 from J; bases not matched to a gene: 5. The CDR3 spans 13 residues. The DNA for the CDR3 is TGTGCCAGCAGAGGACAGGACGTCTATGGCTACACCTTC. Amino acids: CASRGQDVYGYTF.

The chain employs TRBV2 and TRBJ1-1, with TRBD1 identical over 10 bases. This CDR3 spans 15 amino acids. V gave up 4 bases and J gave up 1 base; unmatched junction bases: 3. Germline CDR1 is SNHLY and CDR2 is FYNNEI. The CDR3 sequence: CASSGQGARNTEAFF. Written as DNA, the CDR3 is TGTGCCAGCAGTGGACAGGGGGCGCGGAACACTGAAGCTTTCTTT.

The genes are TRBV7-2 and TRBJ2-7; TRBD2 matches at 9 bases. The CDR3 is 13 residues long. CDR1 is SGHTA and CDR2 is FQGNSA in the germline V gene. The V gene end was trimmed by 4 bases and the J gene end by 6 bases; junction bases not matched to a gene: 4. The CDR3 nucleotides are TGTGCCAGCAGCTCCGCGGGGGGGGCCGAGCAGTACTTC. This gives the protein CASSSAGGAEQYF.

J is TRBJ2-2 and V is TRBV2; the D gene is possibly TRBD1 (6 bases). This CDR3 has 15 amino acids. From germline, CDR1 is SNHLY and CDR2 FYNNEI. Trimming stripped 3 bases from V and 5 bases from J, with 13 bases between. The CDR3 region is CASSDNRVETGELFF. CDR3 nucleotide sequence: TGTGCCAGCAGTGATAACAGGGTGGAAACCGGGGAGCTGTTTTTT.

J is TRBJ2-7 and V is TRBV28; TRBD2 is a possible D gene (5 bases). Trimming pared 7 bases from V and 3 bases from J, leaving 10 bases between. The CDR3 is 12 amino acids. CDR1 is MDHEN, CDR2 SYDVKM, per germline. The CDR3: CASTQGSYEQYF. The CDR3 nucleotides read TGTGCCAGCACCCAAGGGAGCTACGAGCAGTACTTC.

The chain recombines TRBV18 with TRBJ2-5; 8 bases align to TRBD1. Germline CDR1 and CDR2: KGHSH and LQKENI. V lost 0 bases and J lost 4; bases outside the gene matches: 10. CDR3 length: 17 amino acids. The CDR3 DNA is TGTGCCAGCTCACCACCCACTGGACAGGGACAAAGAGAGACCCAGTACTTC. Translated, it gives CASSPPTGQGQRETQYF. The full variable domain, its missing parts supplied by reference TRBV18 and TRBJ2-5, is NAGVMQNPRHLVRRRGQEARLRCSPMKGHSHVYWYRQLPEEGLKFMVYLQKENIIDESGMPKERFSAEFPKEGPSILRIQQVVRGDSAAYFCASSPPTGQGQRETQYFGPGTRLLVL.

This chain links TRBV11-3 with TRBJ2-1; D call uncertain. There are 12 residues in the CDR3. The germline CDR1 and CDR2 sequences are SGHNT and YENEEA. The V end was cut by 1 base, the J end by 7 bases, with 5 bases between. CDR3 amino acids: CASSLVLNEQFF. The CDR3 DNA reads TGTGCCAGCAGCTTAGTTCTGAATGAGCAGTTCTTC. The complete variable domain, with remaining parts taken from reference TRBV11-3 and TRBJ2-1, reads EAGVVQSPRYKIIEKKQPVAFWCNPISGHNTLYWYLQNLGQGPELLIRYENEEAVDDSQLPKDRFSAERLKGVDSTLKIQPAELGDSAVYLCASSLVLNEQFFGPGTRLTVL.

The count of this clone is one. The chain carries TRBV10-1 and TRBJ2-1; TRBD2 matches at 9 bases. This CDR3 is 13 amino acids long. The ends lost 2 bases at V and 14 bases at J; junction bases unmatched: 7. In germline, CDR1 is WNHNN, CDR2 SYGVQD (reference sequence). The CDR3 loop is CASSERAAGGEFF. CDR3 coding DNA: TGCGCCAGCAGTGAGAGAGCTGCGGGAGGGGAGTTCTTC.

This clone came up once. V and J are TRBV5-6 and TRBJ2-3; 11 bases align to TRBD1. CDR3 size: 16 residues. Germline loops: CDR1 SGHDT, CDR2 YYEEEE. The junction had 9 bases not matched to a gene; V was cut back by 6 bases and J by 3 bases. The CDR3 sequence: CASTLQGTGGTDTQYF. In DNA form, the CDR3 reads TGTGCCAGCACCCTTCAAGGGACAGGGGGGACAGATACGCAGTATTTT.